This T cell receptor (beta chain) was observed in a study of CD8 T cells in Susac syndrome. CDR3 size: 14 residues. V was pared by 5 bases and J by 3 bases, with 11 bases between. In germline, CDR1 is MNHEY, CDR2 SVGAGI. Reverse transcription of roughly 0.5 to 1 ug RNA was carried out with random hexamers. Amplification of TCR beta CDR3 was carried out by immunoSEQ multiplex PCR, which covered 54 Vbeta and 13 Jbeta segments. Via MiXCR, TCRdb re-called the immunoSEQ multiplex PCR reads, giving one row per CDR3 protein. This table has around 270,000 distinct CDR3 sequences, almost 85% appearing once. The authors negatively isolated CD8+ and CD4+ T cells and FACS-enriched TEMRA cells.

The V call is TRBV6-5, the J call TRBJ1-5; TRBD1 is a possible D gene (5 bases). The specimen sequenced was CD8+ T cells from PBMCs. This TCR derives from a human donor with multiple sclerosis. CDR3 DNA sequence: TGTGCCAGCAGTCACCAGGGTATCAATCAGCCCCAGCATTTT. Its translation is CASSHQGINQPQHF.